The clone carrying this T cell receptor (beta chain) was recorded a few times. These data originate in a study of blood T cell repertoires in COVID-19. This table comes from immunoSEQ multiplex PCR, and its TCRdb copy is limited to in-frame clones, with some not included. Of some 160,000 clones listed, approximately 84% are singletons. Germline CDR1 is KGHSH and CDR2 is LQKENI. This CDR3 spans 14 amino acids. V shed 5 bases and J shed 7 bases, with 17 bases lying between them. Those enrolled in Seattle joined during active infection and were followed longitudinally afterward. The sample taken for sequencing was peripheral blood. J is TRBJ1-1 and V is TRBV18; weak D call: TRBD1 (5 bases). This sequence was found in a woman aged 80 or over with COVID-19, enrolled during active disease. CDR3: CASSSPIREFEAFF. The CDR3 DNA sequence: TGTGCCAGCTCATCGCCCATCAGGGAATTTGAAGCTTTCTTT.